The present entry profiles one TCR beta chain with its context. Its specificity is unknown. Some 32,000 T cell genomes, or approximately 190 ng DNA, went into the sorted-subset replicate PCRs. Clones were sequenced by immunoSEQ multiplex PCR, and TCRdb holds only the in-frame ones, with some missing. This table has about 2.1 million clones, roughly 95% appearing once. The naive CD8 fraction comprised CD45RO-negative cells positively selected for CCR7 and excluded terminally differentiated effector memory CD45RA+ cells. This entry is derived from a study of shared clonotypes between healthy human individuals. Study context: The cohort comprised a couple of women and a few men. Their ages spanned 18 to 49 years. Every donor yielded three CD4 naive, three CD4 memory, two CD8 naive and one CD8 memory plate.

Whole-study findings and limits: Shared clonotypes: roughly 5% naive CD4, roughly 3.8% naive CD8, less than 2.5% memory CD4, approximately 0.41% memory CD8.

Sequenced sample: naive CD8+ T cells from PBMCs. The sequence derives from a young man in good health. Some clones in this sample may be carry-over from other donors' samples.

The DNA for the CDR3 is TGTGCCAGCAGTGAAATTCCGGGAGGAAACACCGGGGAGCTGTTTTTT. Amino acid sequence: CASSEIPGGNTGELFF. This chain connects TRBV6-1 to TRBJ2-2, with TRBD2 matching over 7 bases. The CDR3 sequence is 16 residues long. Looked up from germline, CDR1 is MNHNS and CDR2 is SASEGT. V shed 2 bases, J shed 2 bases, and the junction held 5 bases outside the gene matches.